The 31 T cell receptor beta chains in this list originate from one sample, sequenced in a study of T-cell memory formation after mild COVID-19. Each CDR3 protein gets one entry after TCRdb re-called the 5' RACE reads with MiXCR. Here the sample spans fewer than 350,000 distinct CDR3 sequences, roughly 18% being singletons. Sample: PBMCs or a T cell subset sorted from them (not recorded which). The receptors here all came from a man between 18 and 29 years old who had mild COVID-19 (a few samples of this study predate the infection). Cell type and time point are not known.

This clonotype appeared a few times. The chain couples TRBV7-3 to TRBJ1-2, with TRBD1 as a possible D gene (5 bases). The V gene lost 3 bases and the J gene lost 5 bases, with 19 bases spanning the gap. Per the germline V gene, CDR1 is SGHTA and CDR2 is FQGTGA. The CDR3 runs 16 residues. CDR3 nucleotide sequence: TGTGCCAGCAGCTTCCGGACACTTGAAAGGGGATATGGCTACACCTTC. It codes for CASSFRTLERGYGYTF.

V gene TRBV12-5 combines with J gene TRBJ1-2; D unresolved. Germline assignment: CDR1 LGHNT and CDR2 FRNRAP. The germline V and J ends were trimmed by 7 bases and 4 bases, with 10 bases remaining between them. The CDR3 extends over 12 amino acids. Written as DNA, the CDR3 is TGTGCTAGTGCTGCGGATGCCTATGGCTACACCTTC. Amino acid sequence: CASAADAYGYTF. The full variable domain, rest sourced from reference TRBV12-5 and TRBJ1-2, is DARVTQTPRHKVTEMGQEVTMRCQPILGHNTVFWYRQTMMQGLELLAYFRNRAPLDDSGMPKDRFSAEMPDATLATLKIQPSEPRDSAVYFCASAADAYGYTFGSGTRLTVV.

The chain couples TRBV6-5 to TRBJ1-1; TRBD1 matches at 8 bases. Per germline, CDR1 MNHEY and CDR2 SVGAGI. The length of the CDR3 is 13 residues. With V trimmed by 6 bases and J by 5 bases, 5 bases remained unmatched. CDR3 residues: CASRWTGRTEAFF. CDR3 DNA: TGTGCCAGCAGGTGGACAGGGAGGACTGAAGCTTTCTTT.

This clonotype was detected only a few times. The chain couples TRBV7-6 to TRBJ1-1; D not certain. Germline CDR1 and CDR2: SGHVS and FNYEAQ. There are 12 residues in the CDR3. Trimming left V 10 bases short and J 4 bases short, with 13 bases between. This CDR3 is CATDTLGTEAFF. The CDR3 DNA is TGTGCCACTGACACTTTGGGCACTGAAGCTTTCTTT.

The CDR3, as DNA: TGTGCCAGCAGTGCTCTACAGGGAAGCAATCAGCCCCAGCATTTT. This sequence encodes CASSALQGSNQPQHF. The V gene is TRBV25-1, the J gene TRBJ1-5, with D possibly matching TRBD1 (6 bases). Germline loops: CDR1 MGHDK, CDR2 SYGVNS. Trimming removed 4 bases from V and 1 base from J, with 11 bases in between. This CDR3 has 15 residues.

The rearrangement joins TRBV6-2 or TRBV6-3 to TRBJ2-1; D uncertain. Trimming removed 2 bases from V and 8 bases from J, with 7 bases in between. CDR3 length: 12 residues. The V gene's germline CDR1 is MNHEY and CDR2 SVGEGT. In nucleotides, the CDR3 is TGTGCCAGCAGTTACGGAGCCCATGAGCAGTTCTTC. Protein sequence: CASSYGAHEQFF.

The chain links TRBV11-2 to TRBJ1-6; D gene unclear. Germline CDR1 SGHAT, CDR2 FQNNGV. CDR3 length: 14 amino acids. V dropped 5 bases and J dropped 10 bases, with 15 bases sitting between them. The CDR3 spells CASSPREPGSPLHF. The CDR3 nucleotides read TGTGCCAGCAGCCCCCGGGAGCCCGGATCACCCCTCCACTTT.

The chain links TRBV4-2 to TRBJ2-1; the D gene is possibly TRBD2 (7 bases). This CDR3 spans 16 amino acids. Trimming took off 1 base at V and 0 bases at J, with 10 bases between the two ends. The V gene's germline CDR1 is LGHNA and CDR2 YNFKEQ. The CDR3 loop reads CASSQGGGDSYNEQFF. The CDR3 DNA is TGTGCCAGCAGCCAAGGAGGGGGGGACTCCTACAATGAGCAGTTCTTC.

V and J are TRBV11-1 and TRBJ2-1; 10 bases are a match to TRBD2. The ends lost 7 bases at V and 7 bases at J; junction bases unmatched: 19. The V gene's germline CDR1 is SGHAT and CDR2 FQDESV (reference sequence). The CDR3 extends over 18 amino acids. CDR3 nucleotides: TGTGCCAGCAACCCCGGCCAGCGGGGGGGCCATTTCCGAAATGAGCAGTTCTTC. Amino acid sequence: CASNPGQRGGHFRNEQFF.

This clonotype was observed a few times. The chain couples TRBV4-2 to TRBJ2-1; the D call may be TRBD1 or TRBD2 (6 bases each). The CDR3 sequence is 14 residues long. Trimming removed 4 bases from V and 6 bases from J, with 13 bases in between. Germline V gene sequence: CDR1 LGHNA, CDR2 YNFKEQ. The CDR3, as DNA: TGTGCCAGCAGCCTTGGGGGGCTGACCAATGAGCAGTTCTTC. It encodes CASSLGGLTNEQFF.

The gene calls are TRBV27 and TRBJ1-1; D is perhaps TRBD1 (5 bases). Germline CDR1 MNHEY, CDR2 SMNVEV (reference sequence). The CDR3 is 14 amino acids. The V and J ends lost 5 bases and 1 base respectively, with 11 bases between them. CDR3 residues: CASSEGLWNTEAFF. Here the CDR3 DNA reads TGTGCCAGCAGTGAGGGACTGTGGAACACTGAAGCTTTCTTT.

At least ten counts were recorded for this clonotype. The J gene is TRBJ2-6, the V gene TRBV7-2; D remains ambiguous. In germline, CDR1 is SGHTA, CDR2 FQGNSA. The V end was cut by 3 bases, the J end by 3 bases, with 3 bases between. The CDR3 is 13 residues long. CDR3 in DNA: TGTGCCAGCAGCTTTTTTGGGGCCAACGTCCTGACTTTC. Translating gives CASSFFGANVLTF.

CDR3 in DNA: TGCGCCAGCAGCCCGAGGGGACAGGTTGAAAAACTGTTTTTT. This codes for CASSPRGQVEKLFF. The chain combines TRBV5-1 with TRBJ1-4; 8 bases match TRBD1. The V gene's germline CDR1 is SGHRS and CDR2 YFSETQ. This CDR3 contains 14 residues. V was pared by 4 bases and J by 7 bases, with 6 bases of the junction left unmatched.

The chain carries TRBV5-1 and TRBJ2-5; 7 bases agree with TRBD2. Germline V lookup: CDR1 SGHRS, CDR2 YFSETQ. This CDR3 spans 15 amino acids. With V trimmed by 4 bases and J by 3 bases, 9 bases remained unmatched. CDR3 protein: CASSPQAGVEETQYF. The CDR3 DNA reads TGCGCCAGCAGCCCCCAGGCGGGGGTGGAAGAGACCCAGTACTTC.

The rearrangement links TRBV10-2 to TRBJ1-5; 7 nucleotides agree with TRBD1. The V gene end was trimmed by 4 bases and the J gene end by 3 bases; junction bases not matched to a gene: 3. This CDR3 is 14 amino acids long. The germline CDR1 and CDR2 sequences are WSHSY and SAAADI. CDR3 amino acids: CASSGQGHNQPQHF. DNA of the CDR3: TGCGCCAGCAGTGGACAGGGCCACAATCAGCCCCAGCATTTT.

This clonotype was found a few times. V usage is TRBV29-1 and J usage is TRBJ2-7; either TRBD1 or TRBD2 may fit D (6 bases each). CDR3 length: 13 amino acids. V was cut by 4 bases and J by 2 bases, with 12 bases left in between. Germline V gene lookup returns CDR1 SQVTM and CDR2 ANQGSEA. The CDR3: CSVVRDNTYEQYF. CDR3 DNA: TGCAGCGTTGTGCGGGACAACACCTACGAGCAGTACTTC.

There are a few counts of this clonotype. This chain uses TRBV5-1 with TRBJ1-5; D unresolved. The length of the CDR3 is 13 residues. The V end was cut by 4 bases, the J end by 9 bases, with 14 bases between. CDR1 SGHRS and CDR2 YFSETQ come from the germline V gene. The CDR3 is CASSLRTEGPQHF. DNA for the CDR3: TGCGCCAGCAGCCTCCGGACCGAGGGGCCCCAGCATTTT.

The chain has TRBV12-3 or TRBV12-4 and TRBJ2-3; D uncertain. The CDR3 runs 12 residues. The V and J ends lost 3 bases and 6 bases respectively, with 7 bases between them. CDR3 nucleotides: TGTGCCAGCAGTTTCGGCGTGGATACGCAGTATTTT. The encoded protein is CASSFGVDTQYF.

The chain couples TRBV14 to TRBJ2-3; no definite D call. This CDR3 has 15 residues. Looked up from germline, CDR1 is SGHDN and CDR2 is FVKESK. With 1 base removed from V and 1 base from J, the gap between germline ends came to 9 bases. The CDR3 sequence is CASSQGFVGTDTQYF. Here the CDR3 DNA reads TGTGCCAGCAGCCAAGGCTTTGTGGGCACAGATACGCAGTATTTT.

The chain uses TRBV4-1 and TRBJ1-5; TRBD1 agrees at 7 bases. The V gene end was trimmed by 2 bases and the J gene end by 6 bases; junction bases not matched to a gene: 7. The CDR3 has 15 amino acids. Per the germline V gene, CDR1 is MGHRA and CDR2 is YSYEKL. The CDR3 protein is CASSQTGQVGQPQHF. The CDR3 coding sequence is TGCGCCAGCAGCCAAACCGGACAGGTTGGTCAGCCCCAGCATTTT.

The chain couples TRBV12-3 or TRBV12-4 to TRBJ1-5; 7 bases are shared with TRBD1. The CDR3 extends over 14 amino acids. With V trimmed by 3 bases and J by 5 bases, 4 bases remained unmatched. In nucleotides, the CDR3 is TGTGCCAGCAGTTTGTTCCAGGGGGATCAGCCCCAGCATTTT. It translates to CASSLFQGDQPQHF.

This chain connects TRBV11-2 to TRBJ1-2, with 9 nucleotides matching TRBD1. V was clipped by 5 bases and J by 7 bases; unmatched bases: 11. The CDR3 length is 15 residues. Germline V lookup: CDR1 SGHAT, CDR2 FQNNGV. CDR3 region: CASSGFRDRAAGYTF. Here the CDR3 DNA reads TGTGCCAGCAGCGGATTCCGGGACAGGGCGGCTGGCTACACCTTC.

This clonotype showed up just a few times. The chain combines TRBV12-3 or TRBV12-4 with TRBJ2-7; weak D call: TRBD2 (5 bases). V lost 8 bases to trimming and J lost 2 bases, with 16 bases between them. The length of the CDR3 is 14 residues. CDR3 DNA sequence: TGTGCCAGCGGACCGGGGAACGACCCCTACGAGCAGTACTTC. Protein: CASGPGNDPYEQYF.

The V call is TRBV29-1, the J call TRBJ2-5; a possible D gene is TRBD2 (6 bases). The V end was cut by 2 bases, the J end by 5 bases, with 15 bases between. From germline, CDR1 is SQVTM and CDR2 ANQGSEA. CDR3 size: 14 residues. The CDR3 coding sequence is TGCAGCGTTGAATGGCGGGGTACGGAGGAGACCCAGTACTTC. This encodes CSVEWRGTEETQYF. Together with reference TRBV29-1 and TRBJ2-5, the CDR3 gives the full variable domain: SAVISQKPSRDICQRGTSLTIQCQVDSQVTMMFWYRQQPGQSLTLIATANQGSEATYESGFVIDKFPISRPNLTFSTLTVSNMSPEDSSIYLCSVEWRGTEETQYFGPGTRLLVL.

The chain links TRBV20-1 to TRBJ2-3; D gene uncertain. Germline assignment: CDR1 DFQATT and CDR2 SNEGSKA (reference sequence). The CDR3 contains 12 residues. Trimming shortened V by 3 bases and J by 2 bases, and 6 bases separated the two germline ends. This CDR3 reads CSARGNTDTQYF. The CDR3 region has the DNA TGCAGTGCTAGGGGCAACACAGATACGCAGTATTTT.

The gene calls are TRBV3-1 and TRBJ2-3; D not resolved. Germline loops: CDR1 LGHDT, CDR2 YNNKEL (reference sequence). V lost 1 base and J 3 bases, leaving 11 bases between the germline ends. The CDR3 runs to 15 residues. The CDR3 DNA is TGTGCCAGCAGCCAAGTGCTCTTAGGGACAGATACGCAGTATTTT. Amino acids: CASSQVLLGTDTQYF.

This clonotype was recorded many times. The chain couples TRBV7-8 to TRBJ1-5; possible D gene TRBD1, 5 bases. The V gene lost 5 bases and the J gene lost 0 bases, with 17 bases spanning the gap. Germline CDR1 is SGHVS and CDR2 is FQNEAQ. The CDR3 contains 17 residues. The CDR3 DNA is TGTGCCAGCAGCAAGGTGGAGGGGACTTATAGCAATCAGCCCCAGCATTTT. Its protein is CASSKVEGTYSNQPQHF.

The chain combines TRBV6-5 with TRBJ2-5; D gene uncertain. The CDR3 totals 13 residues. Germline CDR1 is MNHEY and CDR2 is SVGAGI. Trimming took 5 bases from V and 5 from J, leaving 12 bases between them. CDR3 DNA sequence: TGTGCCAGCAGTCGCTACCCTAGGGAGACCCAGTACTTC. Amino acids: CASSRYPRETQYF.

There are a few counts of this clonotype. The rearrangement joins TRBV24-1 to TRBJ2-1; 10 bases agree with TRBD1. The CDR3 has 16 residues. From germline, CDR1 is KGHDR and CDR2 SFDVKD. V lost 7 bases, J lost 4 bases, and 9 bases stayed unmatched. CDR3 protein: CATSPPGQGFYNEQFF. The CDR3 nucleotides read TGTGCCACCAGCCCCCCGGGACAGGGGTTTTACAATGAGCAGTTCTTC.

With respect to this clonotype: A junction end diverges from the germline sequence, so it may reflect a read error. The gene calls are TRBV25-1 and TRBJ1-5; 9 positions match TRBD1. The V gene's germline CDR1 is MGHDK and CDR2 SYGVNS. This CDR3 is 15 amino acids long. In DNA form, the CDR3 reads TGTGCCAGCAGTGCCTTTCCGGGACAGGGTCAGGCCCAGCATTTT. Protein product: CASSAFPGQGQAQHF.

The sample holds a few counts of this clonotype. V gene TRBV4-1 combines with J gene TRBJ1-5; D is perhaps TRBD1 (5 bases). Germline V gives CDR1 MGHRA, CDR2 YSYEKL. This CDR3 comprises 14 residues. V shed 4 bases and J shed 7 bases, with 14 bases lying between them. The CDR3 reads CASSLLNRDQPQHF. CDR3 bases: TGCGCCAGCAGCCTCCTAAACCGGGACCAGCCCCAGCATTTT.